A single sample gave rise to the 24 T cell receptor beta chains below, sequenced in a study of blood T cell repertoires in COVID-19. Generated by immunoSEQ multiplex PCR, the TCRdb table keeps only in-frame clones and is missing some. Counted here are under 300,000 clones, about four fifths occurring once; the ten biggest clones make up 7.5% to 10%. What was sequenced was peripheral blood. Receptor source: a woman between 50 and 59 years old who had recovered from COVID-19.

V gene TRBV5-4 combines with J gene TRBJ2-7; 10 positions agree with TRBD2. CDR3 length equals 13 residues. CDR1 SGHNT and CDR2 YYREEE come from the germline V gene (reference sequence). V lost 4 bases, J lost 5 bases, and 3 bases stayed unmatched. The CDR3, as DNA: TGTGCCAGCAGCCTAGGACTAGCGGACGAGCAGTACTTC. It codes for CASSLGLADEQYF. The full variable domain, with the rest looked up from reference TRBV5-4 and TRBJ2-7, is ETGVTQSPTHLIKTRGQQVTLRCSSQSGHNTVSWYQQALGQGPQFIFQYYREEENGRGNFPPRFSGLQFPNYSSELNVNALELDDSALYLCASSLGLADEQYFGPGTRLTVT.

In its sample, this clone was seen a few times. The V gene is TRBV18, the J gene TRBJ2-3, with D possibly matching TRBD1 (6 bases). Between the trimmed V and J ends, which lost 4 bases and 5 bases, there was a span of 16 bases. Germline assignment: CDR1 KGHSH and CDR2 LQKENI. The CDR3 loop spans 15 amino acids. The CDR3 loop reads CASSLRGQSRDTQYF. DNA for the CDR3: TGTGCCAGCTCACTCAGGGGTCAGAGTCGAGATACGCAGTATTTT.

This clone was seen at least ten times. This chain joins TRBV3-1 (or the pseudogene TRBV3-2) and TRBJ2-7; 7 bases agree with TRBD2. V was pared by 1 base and J by 4 bases, with 7 bases of the junction left unmatched. The V gene's germline CDR1 is LGHDT and CDR2 YNNKEL (reference sequence). The CDR3 totals 15 residues. As DNA, the CDR3 is TGTGCCAGCAGCCAAGCAGATGGGGGAGGGTACGAGCAGTACTTC. Translating gives CASSQADGGGYEQYF.

This clone was found a few times. The CDR3 here is CASSSTGVNTEAFF. The CDR3 DNA sequence: TGCGCCAGCAGCTCGACAGGGGTGAACACTGAAGCTTTCTTT. J is TRBJ1-1 and V is TRBV5-1, with 8 nucleotides matching TRBD1. V lost 3 bases and J lost 0; bases outside the gene matches: 1. Germline V lookup: CDR1 SGHRS, CDR2 YFSETQ. This CDR3 has 14 residues. The full variable domain, in which reference TRBV5-1 and TRBJ1-1 provide the parts outside the CDR3, is KAGVTQTPRYLIKTRGQQVTLSCSPISGHRSVSWYQQTPGQGLQFLFEYFSETQRNKGNFPGRFSGRQFSNSRSEMNVSTLELGDSALYLCASSSTGVNTEAFFGQGTRLTVV.

The rearrangement links TRBV28 to TRBJ2-3; 12 bases agree with TRBD2. The J segment lost 2 bases and the V segment lost 6 bases, leaving 3 bases of the junction unmatched. CDR1 is MDHEN, CDR2 SYDVKM, per germline. The CDR3 has 15 residues. DNA of the CDR3: TGTGCCAGCAGGGGGACTAGCGGGTTCACAGATACGCAGTATTTT. Translated: CASRGTSGFTDTQYF.

The chain carries TRBV15 and TRBJ1-1; 10 nucleotides line up with TRBD1. The germline CDR1 and CDR2 sequences are LNHNV and YYDKDF (reference sequence). CDR3 length: 17 residues. Losses at the gene ends were 2 bases for V and 4 bases for J; bases not matched to a gene: 10. The CDR3 nucleotides read TGTGCCACCAGCAGACCTTGGACAGGGGGGCTCAGCACTGAAGCTTTCTTT. Residues: CATSRPWTGGLSTEAFF.

This clone was detected once. The chain employs TRBV7-2 and TRBJ1-1; 7 bases are a match to TRBD1. V gave up 4 bases and J gave up 2 bases; unmatched junction bases: 10. CDR1 SGHTA and CDR2 FQGNSA come from the germline V gene. The length of the CDR3 is 16 residues. CDR3 residues: CASSSNRQGLNTEAFF. CDR3 sequence (DNA): TGTGCCAGCAGCTCGAATCGACAGGGACTTAACACTGAAGCTTTCTTT.

This rearrangement joins TRBV5-4 to TRBJ2-3, with 7 bases matching TRBD2. Germline lookup yields CDR1 SGHNT and CDR2 YYREEE (reference sequence). The CDR3 sequence is 16 residues long. Trimming at V came to 2 bases and at J to 0 bases, leaving 6 bases not matched to a gene. CDR3 region: CASSFPSGTSTDTQYF. The CDR3 bases are TGTGCCAGCAGCTTTCCCAGCGGGACTAGCACAGATACGCAGTATTTT.

The V and J genes are TRBV18 and TRBJ1-5, with D tentatively TRBD1 (6 bases). Trimming shortened V by 4 bases and J by 3 bases, and 13 bases separated the two germline ends. CDR3 length: 15 amino acids. Germline loops: CDR1 KGHSH, CDR2 LQKENI. CDR3 sequence: CASSQSGTINQPQHF. In DNA form, the CDR3 reads TGTGCCAGCTCACAGTCTGGGACAATCAATCAGCCCCAGCATTTT.

V usage is TRBV7-9 and J usage is TRBJ2-1, with D perhaps matching TRBD2 (6 bases). Per germline, CDR1 SEHNR and CDR2 FQNEAQ (reference sequence). This CDR3 spans 14 amino acids. With 1 base removed from V and 4 bases from J, the gap between germline ends came to 8 bases. CDR3 sequence: CASSLGREYNEQFF. DNA for the CDR3: TGTGCCAGCAGCTTAGGGCGGGAATACAATGAGCAGTTCTTC.

The chain couples TRBV28 to TRBJ2-7, with D possibly TRBD2 on 5 matching bases. V was trimmed by 6 bases and J by 3 bases, leaving 15 bases between them. In germline, CDR1 is MDHEN, CDR2 SYDVKM. This CDR3 is 14 amino acids long. CDR3 protein: CASSPAPSSYEQYF. CDR3 DNA: TGTGCCAGCAGCCCGGCCCCTAGCAGCTACGAGCAGTACTTC.

This clone was counted a few times. The chain couples TRBV5-1 to TRBJ1-5; TRBD1 matches at 10 bases. The CDR3 consists of 16 residues. Germline CDR1 is SGHRS and CDR2 is YFSETQ. With V trimmed by 0 bases and J by 4 bases, 4 bases remained unmatched. The CDR3 DNA is TGCGCCAGCAGCTTGGGGGACAGGGGAGGTAATCAGCCCCAGCATTTT. It is translated as CASSLGDRGGNQPQHF.

The chain recombines TRBV6-5 with TRBJ1-2, with 8 bases that match TRBD1. The CDR3 length is 13 residues. From germline, CDR1 is MNHEY and CDR2 SVGAGI. V dropped 6 bases and J dropped 8; count of bases not matched to a gene: 8. The CDR3 DNA reads TGTGCCAGCAGACACGACAGGGGTTACGGCTACACCTTC. Residues: CASRHDRGYGYTF.

The chain employs TRBV4-2 and TRBJ2-1; 7 bases fit TRBD2. Germline V gene data show CDR1 as LGHNA and CDR2 as YNFKEQ. Unmatched junction bases numbered 10, after V lost 4 bases and J lost 7 bases. This CDR3 comprises 15 residues. The CDR3 DNA reads TGTGCCAGCAGCCCCTCCAGCGGGGCGGGGAATGAGCAGTTCTTC. This translates into CASSPSSGAGNEQFF.

The chain carries TRBV7-2 and TRBJ1-1; perhaps TRBD1 as D (6 bases). V was clipped by 8 bases and J by 10 bases, with 14 bases between them. The CDR3 is made up of 11 amino acids. Germline values: CDR1 SGHTA, CDR2 FQGNSA. CDR3 region: CASHRESGAFF. The CDR3 bases are TGTGCCAGCCACAGGGAGTCTGGAGCTTTCTTT.

The V and J genes are TRBV7-9 and TRBJ2-1; TRBD2 might be the D (5 bases). From germline, CDR1 is SEHNR and CDR2 FQNEAQ (reference sequence). The CDR3 extends over 16 amino acids. The ends were cut back, 5 bases at V and 6 bases at J, with 20 bases in the middle. The CDR3 bases are TGTGCCAGCAGCCCCCCGCGGGCTTCGGGGATCAATGAGCAGTTCTTC. Its translation is CASSPPRASGINEQFF.

The CDR3 nucleotides read TGTGCCAGTAATCTGGCGGGGGGGAACTACAATGAGCAGTTCTTC. It is translated as CASNLAGGNYNEQFF. This chain joins TRBV19 and TRBJ2-1; TRBD2 matches at 9 bases. Trimming removed 7 bases from V and 3 bases from J; junction bases left unmatched: 7. Germline V CDR1 and CDR2: LNHDA, SQIVND (reference sequence). The CDR3 runs to 15 residues. Drawing the rest from reference TRBV19 and TRBJ2-1, the complete variable domain is DGGITQSPKYLFRKEGQNVTLSCEQNLNHDAMYWYRQDPGQGLRLIYYSQIVNDFQKGDIAEGYSVSREKKESFPLTVTSAQKNPTAFYLCASNLAGGNYNEQFFGPGTRLTVL.

The chain is built from TRBV10-3 and TRBJ1-5; 7 bases agree with TRBD1. Germline trimming cut 4 bases from V and 2 bases from J; bases unmatched to any gene: 2. Germline lookup yields CDR1 ENHRY and CDR2 SYGVKD. The CDR3 has 14 amino acids. The CDR3 protein is CAISAGGGNQPQHF. The CDR3 bases are TGTGCCATCAGTGCAGGGGGAGGCAATCAGCCCCAGCATTTT.

The sample holds one count of this clone. This chain uses TRBV9 with TRBJ2-1; 8 bases agree with TRBD2. This CDR3 is 18 amino acids long. Germline values: CDR1 SGDLS, CDR2 YYNGEE. Losses at the gene ends were 1 base for V and 1 base for J; bases not matched to a gene: 10. The CDR3 nucleotides are TGTGCCAGCAGCGTAAGTCCCGCGGGGGGTATTTCCTACAATGAGCAGTTCTTC. It is translated as CASSVSPAGGISYNEQFF.

To note about this clone: In the same sample, other DNA sequences code for this CDR3. The gene calls are TRBV9 and TRBJ2-5; 7 bases match TRBD1. The germline V gene encodes CDR1 SGDLS and CDR2 YYNGEE. Trimming at V came to 2 bases and at J to 2 bases, leaving 0 bases not matched to a gene. The CDR3 sequence is 13 residues long. CDR3 in DNA: TGTGCCAGCAGCGTGGGACAGCAAGAGACCCAGTACTTC. Translating it yields CASSVGQQETQYF.

CDR3 sequence: CASSERQGNQPQHF. CDR3 DNA: TGTGCCAGCAGTGAAAGACAGGGCAATCAGCCCCAGCATTTT. This chain links TRBV6-1 with TRBJ1-5; D is perhaps TRBD1 (6 bases). CDR1 MNHNS and CDR2 SASEGT come from the germline V gene. The V and J ends lost 2 bases and 2 bases respectively, with 7 bases between them. The length of the CDR3 is 14 residues.

CDR3 sequence: CASTQSYEQYF. The DNA of the CDR3 is TGTGCCAGCACCCAGTCCTACGAGCAGTACTTC. V usage is TRBV12-3 or TRBV12-4 and J usage is TRBJ2-7, with D uncertain. The CDR3 is made up of 11 amino acids. Trimming shortened V by 7 bases and J by 1 base, and 5 bases separated the two germline ends.

The chain recombines TRBV30 with TRBJ2-7, with 9 bases fitting TRBD1. The CDR3 has 16 residues. Germline V gene data show CDR1 as GTSNPN and CDR2 as SVGIG (reference sequence). Trimming took 5 bases from V and 5 from J; bases not matched to a gene: 16. The CDR3 loop reads CAWGPQTGGFSDEQYF. As DNA, the CDR3 is TGTGCCTGGGGTCCGCAAACAGGGGGCTTTAGCGACGAGCAGTACTTC.

The chain has TRBV30 and TRBJ1-5; TRBD1 agrees at 8 bases. V was clipped by 3 bases and J by 2 bases; unmatched bases: 6. This CDR3 is built from 15 residues. Germline-derived CDR1 and CDR2 are GTSNPN and SVGIG (reference sequence). CDR3 residues: CAWRSQTGGNQPQHF. The DNA for the CDR3 is TGTGCCTGGAGATCCCAGACAGGGGGCAATCAGCCCCAGCATTTT.